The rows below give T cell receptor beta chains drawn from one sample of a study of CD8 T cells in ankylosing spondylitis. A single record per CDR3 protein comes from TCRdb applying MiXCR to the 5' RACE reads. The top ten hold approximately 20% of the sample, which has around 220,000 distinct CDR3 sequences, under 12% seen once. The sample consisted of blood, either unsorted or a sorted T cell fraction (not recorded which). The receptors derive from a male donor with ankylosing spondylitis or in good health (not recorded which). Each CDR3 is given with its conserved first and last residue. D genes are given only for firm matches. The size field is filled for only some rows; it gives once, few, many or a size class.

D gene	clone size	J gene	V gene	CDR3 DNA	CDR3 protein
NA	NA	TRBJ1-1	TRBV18	TGTGCCAGCTCACCACCGAGGGCTGGATGGGGCACTGAAGCTTTCTTT	CASSPPRAGWGTEAFF
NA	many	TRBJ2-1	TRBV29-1	TGCAGCTCAGTCTCAGGGTACGGTGAGCAGTTCTTC	CSSVSGYGEQFF
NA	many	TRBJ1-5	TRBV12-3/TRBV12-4	TGTGCCAGCAGCTTGGGTCAGCCCCAGCATTTT	CASSLGQPQHF
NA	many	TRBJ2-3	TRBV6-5	TGTGCCAGCAGTTACTCGTATGGGTTTGAGTATTTT	CASSYSYGFEYF
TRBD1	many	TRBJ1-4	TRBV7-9	TGTGCCAGCAGCATCGGACAGGGTGAACTGTTTTTT	CASSIGQGELFF
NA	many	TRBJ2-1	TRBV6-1	TGTGCCAGCAGTCGACAGGATCGGGCCAATGAGCAGTTCTTC	CASSRQDRANEQFF
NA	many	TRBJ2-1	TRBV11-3	TGTGCCAGCAGCTTACAATCCTGGAATGAGCAGTTCTTC	CASSLQSWNEQFF
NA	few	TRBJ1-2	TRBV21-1	TGTGCCAGCAGCAACAGGGAACCTAACTATGGCTACACCTTC	CASSNREPNYGYTF
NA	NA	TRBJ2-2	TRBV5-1	TGCGCCAGCAGCCCTGACAGTTCCTGGGGCGGGGAGCTGTTTTTT	CASSPDSSWGGELFF
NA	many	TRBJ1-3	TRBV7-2	TGTGCCAGCAGACAGGCTGGAAACACCATATATTTT	CASRQAGNTIYF
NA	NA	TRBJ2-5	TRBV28	TGTGCCAGCAGTTTAGCGCCAGCTACTCAAGAGACCCAGTACTTC	CASSLAPATQETQYF
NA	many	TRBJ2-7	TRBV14	TGTGCCAGCAGCCAGGAGGGAGTCAGGGAGCAGTACTTC	CASSQEGVREQYF
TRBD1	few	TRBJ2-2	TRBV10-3	TGTGCCATCACCTCTGGACAGGGGAAAAACACCGGGGAGCTGTTTTTT	CAITSGQGKNTGELFF
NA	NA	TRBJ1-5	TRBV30	TGTGCCTGGAGTGTACTGGGACAGCCCCAGCATTTT	CAWSVLGQPQHF
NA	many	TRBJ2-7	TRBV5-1	TGCGCCAGCAGCTTAATGGGGTCCACTTCGGCCTACGAGCAGTACTTC	CASSLMGSTSAYEQYF
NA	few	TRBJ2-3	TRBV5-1	TGCGCCAGCAGCTTGGAGATGGTTAATACGCAGTATTTT	CASSLEMVNTQYF
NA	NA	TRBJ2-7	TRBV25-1	TGTGCCAGCAGTGCCTCGACGGCAGGGCCGAGCTCCTACGAGCAGTACTTC	CASSASTAGPSSYEQYF
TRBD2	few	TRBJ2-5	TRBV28	TGTGCCAGCCAAGTCAGCGGGGGGCTCCAAGAGACCCAGTACTTC	CASQVSGGLQETQYF
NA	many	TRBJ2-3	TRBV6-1	TGTGCCAGCAGCGTAATCGATAGCACAGATACGCAGTATTTT	CASSVIDSTDTQYF
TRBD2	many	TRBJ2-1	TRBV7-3	TGTGCCAGCAGGACTAGCAGCGGCTCCTACAATGAGCAGTTCTTC	CASRTSSGSYNEQFF
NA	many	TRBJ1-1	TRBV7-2	TGTGCCAGCAGCTTAGAAGGGGGAGACACTGAAGCTTTCTTT	CASSLEGGDTEAFF
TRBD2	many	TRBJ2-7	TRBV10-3	TGTGCCATCAGTGGGATCGGGGGGTACGAGCAGTACTTC	CAISGIGGYEQYF
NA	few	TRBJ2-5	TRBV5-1	TGCGCCAGCAGCTTGGTCCCAGCCTCCGAGACCCAGTACTTC	CASSLVPASETQYF
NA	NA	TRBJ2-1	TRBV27	TGTGCCAGCAGTTTGCCTCCGGGAAGCACTTATGAGCAGTTCTTC	CASSLPPGSTYEQFF
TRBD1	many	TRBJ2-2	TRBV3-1	TGTGCCAGCATCGGGACAGCGAACACCGGGGAGCTGTTTTTT	CASIGTANTGELFF
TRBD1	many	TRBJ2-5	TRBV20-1	TGCAGTGCTAGAGACTCGCAGGGGGCTGACGAGACCCAGTACTTC	CSARDSQGADETQYF
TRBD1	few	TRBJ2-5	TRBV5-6	TGTGCCAGCAGCGGAAGGACAGGGGTAGGGACCCAGTACTTC	CASSGRTGVGTQYF
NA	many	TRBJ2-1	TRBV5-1	TGCGCCAGCAGCTTGGGCTCATGGAATGAGCAGTTCTTC	CASSLGSWNEQFF
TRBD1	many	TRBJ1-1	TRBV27	TGTGCCAGCAGTCCCCTAGACAGGGAGGAAGCTTTCTTT	CASSPLDREEAFF
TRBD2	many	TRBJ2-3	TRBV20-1	TGCAGTGCTAGCGTGACTAGCAAGACAGATACGCAGTATTTT	CSASVTSKTDTQYF
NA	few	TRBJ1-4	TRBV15	TGTGCCACCAGCAGGGATGTTGAAAAACTGTTTTTT	CATSRDVEKLFF